Listed here are 9 T cell receptor beta chains from one sample, sequenced in a study of T cells in Graves' hyperthyroidism and ophthalmopathy. Amplified TCR beta CDR3 regions derived from RNA transcripts. During a first-round RT-PCR of the TCR CDR3, the HTBI primer set was used. TCRdb re-called the multiplex PCR reads with MiXCR, one entry per CDR3 protein. The table records hundreds of thousands of distinct CDR3 sequences, about 15% of them present only once. Source material: blood. All receptors come from a woman between 18 and 29 years old with Graves' hyperthyroidism.

The table lists this clonotype with a few counts. CDR3 bases: TGCGCCAGCAGTGAGTCGTATCCAGAAACCGGTGGCTACACCTTC. Amino acids: CASSESYPETGGYTF. The V call is TRBV10-2, the J call TRBJ1-2; no clear D. CDR1 is WSHSY, CDR2 SAAADI, per germline. The V and J ends lost 0 bases and 7 bases respectively, with 15 bases between them. The CDR3 has 15 residues.

The sample holds a few counts of this clonotype. The chain recombines TRBV18 with TRBJ2-5; 9 bases line up with TRBD1. Germline V lookup: CDR1 KGHSH, CDR2 LQKENI. The V gene end was trimmed by 1 base and the J gene end by 4 bases; junction bases not matched to a gene: 4. The CDR3 is 15 residues long. CDR3 loop: CASSPQTGGSETQYF. CDR3 coding DNA: TGTGCCAGCTCACCACAGACAGGGGGATCAGAGACCCAGTACTTC.

V usage is TRBV5-1 and J usage is TRBJ2-2; D might be TRBD1 (7 bases). In germline, CDR1 is SGHRS, CDR2 YFSETQ. V was shortened by 6 bases and J by 2 bases, with 26 bases between the two germline ends. The CDR3 contains 19 residues. The CDR3 region has the DNA TGCGCCAGCAACCCCTCCGTAATGGAGGGGGCGTTCAACACCGGGGAGCTGTTTTTT. It translates to CASNPSVMEGAFNTGELFF.

The chain couples TRBV6-1 to TRBJ1-2; D is undetermined. With 6 bases removed from V and 1 base from J, the gap between germline ends came to 9 bases. Germline V CDR1 and CDR2: MNHNS, SASEGT. The CDR3 runs to 13 residues. The CDR3 coding sequence is TGTGCCAGCAGCTCGGGCCGTAACTATGGCTACACCTTC. Translation gives CASSSGRNYGYTF.

This clonotype was recorded at least ten times. The chain employs TRBV11-1 and TRBJ2-7; D gene unclear. The germline CDR1 and CDR2 sequences are SGHAT and FQDESV (reference sequence). The V and J ends lost 3 bases and 2 bases respectively, with 8 bases between them. This CDR3 is built from 13 residues. In DNA, the CDR3 is TGTGCCAGCAGCTTCCAAAACACCTACGAGCAGTACTTC. It is translated as CASSFQNTYEQYF.

The chain recombines TRBV5-5 with TRBJ1-6; unclear D gene. The V and J ends lost 7 bases and 4 bases respectively, with 15 bases between them. The CDR3 runs 15 residues. CDR1 is SGHKS and CDR2 is YYEKEE in the germline V gene (reference sequence). The CDR3: CASEEEFLYNSPLHF. The CDR3 coding sequence is TGTGCCAGCGAGGAAGAATTCCTATATAATTCACCCCTCCACTTT.

This clonotype was seen ten or more times. This chain links TRBV6-1 with TRBJ2-1; D uncertain. Per the germline V gene, CDR1 is MNHNS and CDR2 is SASEGT. V was cut by 6 bases and J by 0 bases, with 12 bases left in between. CDR3 size: 15 residues. The CDR3 nucleotides read TGTGCCAGCAGGTGGGGTGGCCCCTCCTACAATGAGCAGTTCTTC. Its protein product is CASRWGGPSYNEQFF.

This chain connects TRBV5-1 to TRBJ2-4; maybe TRBD2 (5 bases). Trimming stripped 6 bases from V and 2 bases from J, with 24 bases between. The CDR3 runs to 18 residues. The V gene's germline CDR1 is SGHRS and CDR2 YFSETQ. The CDR3 region is CASNPVGGNGISKNIQYF. CDR3 coding DNA: TGCGCCAGCAACCCAGTCGGAGGAAATGGAATATCCAAAAACATTCAGTACTTC.

This clonotype was observed a few times. This rearrangement joins TRBV3-1 to TRBJ2-1; the D gene is possibly TRBD2 (5 bases). Per germline, CDR1 LGHDT and CDR2 YNNKEL (reference sequence). The CDR3 is made up of 17 amino acids. Trimming stripped 1 base from V and 4 bases from J, with 17 bases between. CDR3 nucleotides: TGTGCCAGCAGCCAAGGAGGACGGGGATCGGCTTACAATGAGCAGTTCTTC. Amino acid sequence: CASSQGGRGSAYNEQFF.